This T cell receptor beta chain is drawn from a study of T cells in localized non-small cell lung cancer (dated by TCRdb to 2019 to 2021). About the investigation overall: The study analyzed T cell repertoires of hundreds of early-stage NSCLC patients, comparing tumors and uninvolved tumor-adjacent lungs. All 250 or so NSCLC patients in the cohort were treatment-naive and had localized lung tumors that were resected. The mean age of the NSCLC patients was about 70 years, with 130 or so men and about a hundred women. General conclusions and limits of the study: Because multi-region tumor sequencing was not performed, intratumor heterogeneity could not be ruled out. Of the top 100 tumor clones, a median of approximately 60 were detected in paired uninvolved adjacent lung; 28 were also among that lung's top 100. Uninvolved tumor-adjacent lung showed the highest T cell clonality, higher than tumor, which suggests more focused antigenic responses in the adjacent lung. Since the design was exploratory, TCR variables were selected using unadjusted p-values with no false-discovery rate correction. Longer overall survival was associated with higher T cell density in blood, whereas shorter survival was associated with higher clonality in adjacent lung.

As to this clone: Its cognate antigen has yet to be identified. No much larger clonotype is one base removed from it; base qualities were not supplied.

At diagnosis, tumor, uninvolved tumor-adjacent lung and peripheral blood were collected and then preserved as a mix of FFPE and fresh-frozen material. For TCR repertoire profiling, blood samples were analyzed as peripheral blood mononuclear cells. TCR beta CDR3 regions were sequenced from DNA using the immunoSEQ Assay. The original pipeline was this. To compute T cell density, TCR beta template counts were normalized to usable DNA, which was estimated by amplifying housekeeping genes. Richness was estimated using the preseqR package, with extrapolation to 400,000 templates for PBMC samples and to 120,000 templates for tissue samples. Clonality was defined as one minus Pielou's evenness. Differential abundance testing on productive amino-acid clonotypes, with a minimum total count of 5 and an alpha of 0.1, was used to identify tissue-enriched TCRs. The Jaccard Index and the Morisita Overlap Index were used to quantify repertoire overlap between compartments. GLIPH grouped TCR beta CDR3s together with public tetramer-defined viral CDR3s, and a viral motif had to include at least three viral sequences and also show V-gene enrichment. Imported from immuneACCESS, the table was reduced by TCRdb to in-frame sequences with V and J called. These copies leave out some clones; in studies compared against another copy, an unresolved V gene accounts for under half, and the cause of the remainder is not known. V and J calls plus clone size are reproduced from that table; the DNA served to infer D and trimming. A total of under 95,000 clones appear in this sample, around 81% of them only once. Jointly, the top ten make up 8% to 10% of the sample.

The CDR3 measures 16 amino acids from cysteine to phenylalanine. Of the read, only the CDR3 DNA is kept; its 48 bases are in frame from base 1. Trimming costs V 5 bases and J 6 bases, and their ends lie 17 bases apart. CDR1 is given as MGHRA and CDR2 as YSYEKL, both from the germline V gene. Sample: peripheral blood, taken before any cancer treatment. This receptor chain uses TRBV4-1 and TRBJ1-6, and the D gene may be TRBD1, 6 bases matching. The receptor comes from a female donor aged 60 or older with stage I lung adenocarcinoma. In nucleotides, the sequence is TGCGCCAGCAGCAGAGGAGAGGGGGGGAGTAATTCACCCCTCCACTTT. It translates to CASSRGEGGSNSPLHF.